This TCR beta chain was observed in a study of response to subunit inactivated influenza vaccine. Study results and caveats: T cells newly recruited by each seasonal influenza vaccination are few, the authors suggested.

With respect to this clonotype: Its antigen remains unidentified.

TCRdb reprocessed the RT-PCR reads via MiXCR and lists one record per CDR3 protein. The sample has almost 250,000 distinct CDR3 sequences; 12% are singletons. Germline values: CDR1 LGHNA, CDR2 YSLEER. CDR3 length equals 17 residues. The V segment lost 0 bases and the J segment 0 bases; nucleotides outside the gene matches: 0. Sequencing used non-naive T cells sorted from PBMCs, obtained approximately 15 days before vaccination. This sequence joins TRBV4-3 and TRBJ2-6, with 9 bases aligning to TRBD1. The source of this sequence is a man between 45 and 60 years old who received an inactivated influenza vaccine. The CDR3 DNA reads as TGCGCCAGCAGCCAAGAGACAGGGGGCTCTGGGGCCAACGTCCTGACTTTC. This codes for CASSQETGGSGANVLTF.